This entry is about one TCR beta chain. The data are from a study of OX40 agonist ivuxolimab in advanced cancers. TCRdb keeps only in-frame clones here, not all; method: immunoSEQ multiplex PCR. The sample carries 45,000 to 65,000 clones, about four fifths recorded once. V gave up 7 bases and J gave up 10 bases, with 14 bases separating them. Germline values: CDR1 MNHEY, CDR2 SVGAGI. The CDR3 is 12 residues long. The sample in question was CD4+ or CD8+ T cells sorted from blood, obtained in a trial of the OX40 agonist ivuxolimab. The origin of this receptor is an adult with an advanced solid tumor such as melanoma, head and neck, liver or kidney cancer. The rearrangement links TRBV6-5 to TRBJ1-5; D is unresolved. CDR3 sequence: CASIPDWGPQHF. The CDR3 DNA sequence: TGTGCCAGCATCCCGGATTGGGGACCCCAGCATTTT.